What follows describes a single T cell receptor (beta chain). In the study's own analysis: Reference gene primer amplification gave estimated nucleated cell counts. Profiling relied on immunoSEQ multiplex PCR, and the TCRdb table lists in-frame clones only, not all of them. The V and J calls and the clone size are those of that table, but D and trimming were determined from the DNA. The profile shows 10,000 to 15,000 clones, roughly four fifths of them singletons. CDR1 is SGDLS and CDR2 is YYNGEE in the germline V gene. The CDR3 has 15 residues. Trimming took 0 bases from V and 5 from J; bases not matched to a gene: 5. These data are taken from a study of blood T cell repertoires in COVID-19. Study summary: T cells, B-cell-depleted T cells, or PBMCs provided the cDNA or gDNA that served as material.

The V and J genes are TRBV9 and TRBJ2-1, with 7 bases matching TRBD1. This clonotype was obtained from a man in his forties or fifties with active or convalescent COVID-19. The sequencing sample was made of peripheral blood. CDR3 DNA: TGTGCCAGCAGCGTAGAAGGGACAGATAACAATGAGCAGTTCTTC. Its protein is CASSVEGTDNNEQFF. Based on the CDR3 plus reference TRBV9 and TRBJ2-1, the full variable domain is DSGVTQTPKHLITATGQRVTLRCSPRSGDLSVYWYQQSLDQGLQFLIQYYNGEERAKGNILERFSAQQFPDLHSELNLSSLELGDSALYFCASSVEGTDNNEQFFGPGTRLTVL.